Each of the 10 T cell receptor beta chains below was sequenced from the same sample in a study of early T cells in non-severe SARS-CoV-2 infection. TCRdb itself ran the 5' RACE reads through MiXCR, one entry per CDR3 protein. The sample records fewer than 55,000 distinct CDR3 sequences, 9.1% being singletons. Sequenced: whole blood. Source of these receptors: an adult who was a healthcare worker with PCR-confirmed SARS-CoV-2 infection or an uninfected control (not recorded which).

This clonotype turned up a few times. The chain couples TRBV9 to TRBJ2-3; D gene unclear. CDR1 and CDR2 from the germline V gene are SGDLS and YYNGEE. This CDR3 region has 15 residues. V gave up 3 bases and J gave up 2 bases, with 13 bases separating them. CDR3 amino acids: CASSERSAATDTQYF. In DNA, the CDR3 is TGTGCCAGCAGCGAGAGGTCGGCCGCCACAGATACGCAGTATTTT.

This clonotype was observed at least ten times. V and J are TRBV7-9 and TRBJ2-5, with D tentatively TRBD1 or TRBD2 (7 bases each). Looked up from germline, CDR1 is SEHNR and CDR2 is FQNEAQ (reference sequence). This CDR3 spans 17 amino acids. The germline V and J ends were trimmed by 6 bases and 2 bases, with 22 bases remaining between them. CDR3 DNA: TGTGCCAGCAGTTTCCAGGGGGGAGGGCCGCCACAAGAGACCCAGTACTTC. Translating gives CASSFQGGGPPQETQYF.

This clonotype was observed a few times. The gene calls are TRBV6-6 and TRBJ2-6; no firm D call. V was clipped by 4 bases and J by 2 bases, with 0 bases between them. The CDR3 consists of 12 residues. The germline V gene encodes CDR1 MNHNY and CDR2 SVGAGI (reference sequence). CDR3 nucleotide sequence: TGTGCCAGCAGTTCTGGGGCCAACGTCCTGACTTTC. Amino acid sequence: CASSSGANVLTF.

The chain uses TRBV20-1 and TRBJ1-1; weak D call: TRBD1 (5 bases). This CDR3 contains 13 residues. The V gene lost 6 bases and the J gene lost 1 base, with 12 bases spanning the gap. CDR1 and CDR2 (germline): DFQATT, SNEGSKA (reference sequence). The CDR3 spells CSARRGWNTEAFF. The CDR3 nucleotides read TGCAGTGCCAGGAGGGGTTGGAACACTGAAGCTTTCTTT.

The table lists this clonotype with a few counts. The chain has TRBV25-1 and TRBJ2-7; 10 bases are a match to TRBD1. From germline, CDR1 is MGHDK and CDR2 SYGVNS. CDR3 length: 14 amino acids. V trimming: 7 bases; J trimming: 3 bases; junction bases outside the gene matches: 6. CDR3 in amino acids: CASTTDRGGYEQYF. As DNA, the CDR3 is TGTGCCAGCACCACGGACAGGGGGGGCTACGAGCAGTACTTC.

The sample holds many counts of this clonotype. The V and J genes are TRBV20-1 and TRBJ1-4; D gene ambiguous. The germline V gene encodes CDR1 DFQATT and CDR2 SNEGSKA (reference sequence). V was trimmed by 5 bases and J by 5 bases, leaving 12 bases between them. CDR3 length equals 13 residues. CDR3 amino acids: CSALVSGNEKLFF. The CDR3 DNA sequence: TGCAGTGCTCTGGTTTCCGGGAATGAAAAACTGTTTTTT.

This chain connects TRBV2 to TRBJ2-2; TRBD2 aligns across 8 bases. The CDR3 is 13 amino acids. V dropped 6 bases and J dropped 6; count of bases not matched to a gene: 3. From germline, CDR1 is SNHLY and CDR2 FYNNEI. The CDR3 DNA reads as TGTGCCAGCAGACTAGCGGAAGCCGGGGAGCTGTTTTTT. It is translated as CASRLAEAGELFF.

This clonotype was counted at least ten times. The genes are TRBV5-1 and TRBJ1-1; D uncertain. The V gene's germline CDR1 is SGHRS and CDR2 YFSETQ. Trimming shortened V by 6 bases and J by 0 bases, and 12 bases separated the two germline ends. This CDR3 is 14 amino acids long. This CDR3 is CASTSGEMNTEAFF. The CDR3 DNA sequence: TGCGCCAGCACCTCAGGAGAAATGAACACTGAAGCTTTCTTT.

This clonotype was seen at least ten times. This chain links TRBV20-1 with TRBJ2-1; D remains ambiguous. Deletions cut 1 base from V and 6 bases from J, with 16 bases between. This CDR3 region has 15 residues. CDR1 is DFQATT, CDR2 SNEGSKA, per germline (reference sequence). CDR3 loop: CSARVSPGRFNEQFF. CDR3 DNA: TGCAGTGCTAGAGTCAGTCCCGGGCGGTTCAATGAGCAGTTCTTC.

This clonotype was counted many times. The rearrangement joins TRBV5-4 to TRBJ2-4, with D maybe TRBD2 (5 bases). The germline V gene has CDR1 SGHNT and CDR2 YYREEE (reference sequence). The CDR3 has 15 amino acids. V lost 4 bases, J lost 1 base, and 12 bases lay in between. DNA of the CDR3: TGTGCCAGCAGCCCCGCCCGAGGGGCCAAAAACATTCAGTACTTC. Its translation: CASSPARGAKNIQYF.